The T cell receptor beta chain under discussion was sequenced for a study of OX40 agonist ivuxolimab in advanced cancers. Germline V gene sequence: CDR1 SNHLY, CDR2 FYNNEI. The germline V and J ends were trimmed by 6 bases and 0 bases, with 6 bases remaining between them. The CDR3 has 12 residues. TCRdb's copy holds only in-frame clones and misses some; the assay was immunoSEQ multiplex PCR. Of about 73,000 clones listed, around 89% are singletons. This clonotype was obtained from an adult with an advanced solid tumor such as melanoma, head and neck, liver or kidney cancer. V usage is TRBV2 and J usage is TRBJ2-7; D unresolved. This sample comprised CD4+ or CD8+ T cells sorted from blood, obtained in a trial of the OX40 agonist ivuxolimab. The CDR3 loop is CASRPVSYEQYF. CDR3 DNA sequence: TGTGCCAGCAGGCCAGTCTCCTACGAGCAGTACTTC.